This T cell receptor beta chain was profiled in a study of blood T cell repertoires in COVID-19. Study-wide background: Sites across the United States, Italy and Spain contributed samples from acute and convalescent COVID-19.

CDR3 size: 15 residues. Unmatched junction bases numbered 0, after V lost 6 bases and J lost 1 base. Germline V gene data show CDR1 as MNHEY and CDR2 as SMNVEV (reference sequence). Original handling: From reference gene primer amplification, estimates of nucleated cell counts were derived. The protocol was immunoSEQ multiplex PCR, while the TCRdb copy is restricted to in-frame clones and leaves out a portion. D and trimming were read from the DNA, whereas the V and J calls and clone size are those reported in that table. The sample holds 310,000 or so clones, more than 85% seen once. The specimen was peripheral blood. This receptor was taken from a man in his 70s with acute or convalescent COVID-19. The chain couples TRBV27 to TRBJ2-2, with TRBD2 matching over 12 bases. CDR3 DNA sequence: TGTGCCAGCAGGACTAGCGGGAGGAACACCGGGGAGCTGTTTTTT. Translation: CASRTSGRNTGELFF.